These 26 T cell receptor beta chains share one sample of origin, sequenced in a study of early T cells in non-severe SARS-CoV-2 infection. TCRdb itself ran the 5' RACE reads through MiXCR, one entry per CDR3 protein. The sample lists tens of thousands of distinct CDR3 sequences; 8.9% were seen once. Input material: whole blood. Receptor source: an adult who was a healthcare worker with PCR-confirmed SARS-CoV-2 infection or an uninfected control (not recorded which).

A few counts support this clonotype. The chain couples TRBV28 to TRBJ2-7; D might be TRBD2 (5 bases). The CDR3 sequence is 15 residues long. The germline gives CDR1 MDHEN, CDR2 SYDVKM. V was cut by 7 bases and J by 5 bases, with 21 bases left in between. CDR3 nucleotide sequence: TGTGCCAGCACCAAACCCGGGGTTCGCCCAGACGAGCAGTACTTC. Its protein product is CASTKPGVRPDEQYF.

V is TRBV20-1 and J is TRBJ2-7; D is unresolved. Germline assignment: CDR1 DFQATT and CDR2 SNEGSKA (reference sequence). The V and J ends lost 7 bases and 5 bases respectively, with 15 bases between them. There are 12 residues in the CDR3. The DNA of the CDR3 is TGCAGTGTTAACAGACACGGAGACGAGCAGTACTTC. As protein: CSVNRHGDEQYF.

By share of the sample, this clonotype is medium-sized. V gene TRBV20-1 combines with J gene TRBJ1-5; TRBD1 aligns across 7 bases. The CDR3 is 14 residues long. Per the germline V gene, CDR1 is DFQATT and CDR2 is SNEGSKA (reference sequence). Germline trimming cut 6 bases from V and 5 bases from J; bases unmatched to any gene: 10. CDR3 sequence (DNA): TGCAGTGCATCGACAGGGTCACTTCATCAGCCCCAGCATTTT. This codes for CSASTGSLHQPQHF.

This clonotype was seen only a few times. The rearrangement uses TRBV7-9 and TRBJ2-1; tentatively, D is TRBD1 (6 bases). Trimming took 4 bases from V and 8 from J, leaving 24 bases between them. CDR3 length equals 17 residues. Germline-derived CDR1 and CDR2 are SEHNR and FQNEAQ (reference sequence). This chain's CDR3 is CASSSHGTFPHQDEQFF. CDR3 in DNA: TGTGCCAGCAGCTCACATGGGACATTCCCCCACCAAGATGAGCAGTTCTTC.

The V gene is TRBV20-1, the J gene TRBJ2-3; D is possibly TRBD1 (5 bases). CDR1 is DFQATT, CDR2 SNEGSKA, per germline (reference sequence). This CDR3 has 16 amino acids. Trimming stripped 6 bases from V and 4 bases from J, with 23 bases between. CDR3 amino acids: CSAPGFLTFAADTQYF. CDR3 nucleotide sequence: TGCAGTGCCCCAGGGTTTTTGACGTTCGCCGCAGATACGCAGTATTTT.

The rearrangement joins TRBV7-2 to TRBJ2-1; maybe TRBD2 (6 bases). Deletions cut 2 bases from V and 5 bases from J, with 16 bases between. In germline, CDR1 is SGHTA, CDR2 FQGNSA. The CDR3 has 16 residues. In nucleotides, the CDR3 is TGTGCCAGCAGCTTAATTCCCCGACTAGTCGACAATGAGCAGTTCTTC. It codes for CASSLIPRLVDNEQFF.

This clonotype was counted at least ten times. The DNA for the CDR3 is TGTGCCAGCAGCTTAGAGACTAGCGGGAGGGCCGTAAAGACCCAGTACTTC. Translating gives CASSLETSGRAVKTQYF. The chain carries TRBV7-2 and TRBJ2-5; 14 nucleotides match TRBD2. Per the germline V gene, CDR1 is SGHTA and CDR2 is FQGNSA. The length of the CDR3 is 17 residues. V shed 1 base and J 6 bases; nucleotides not matched to a gene: 7.

This clonotype occurred many times. The chain has TRBV7-2 and TRBJ1-2, with TRBD1 matching 9 bases. Germline values: CDR1 SGHTA, CDR2 FQGNSA. V dropped 0 bases and J dropped 2; count of bases not matched to a gene: 7. CDR3 length: 17 amino acids. In nucleotides, the CDR3 is TGTGCCAGCAGCTTAGCGTTGGCTGGGACAGGGAACTATGGCTACACCTTC. As protein: CASSLALAGTGNYGYTF.

This clonotype has ten or more counts. This sequence joins TRBV7-2 and TRBJ1-2, with TRBD1 matching 11 bases. The V and J ends lost 0 bases and 6 bases, in that order; junction bases with no gene match: 6. Per the germline V gene, CDR1 is SGHTA and CDR2 is FQGNSA. CDR3 size: 16 residues. CDR3 in amino acids: CASSLAVGTGGHGYTF. DNA for the CDR3: TGTGCCAGCAGCTTAGCTGTCGGGACAGGGGGACATGGCTACACCTTC.

The table lists this clonotype with many counts. The chain combines TRBV24-1 with TRBJ1-5; D ambiguous. The CDR3 has 14 residues. The V gene's germline CDR1 is KGHDR and CDR2 SFDVKD. Between the trimmed V and J ends, which lost 5 bases and 0 bases, there was a span of 7 bases. CDR3 in amino acids: CATSVSSSNQPQHF. CDR3 bases: TGTGCCACCAGTGTAAGTTCTAGCAATCAGCCCCAGCATTTT.

This clonotype occurred many times. The chain recombines TRBV19 with TRBJ1-5; 11 bases map to TRBD1. V was pared by 11 bases and J by 6 bases, with 9 bases of the junction left unmatched. The germline V gene encodes CDR1 LNHDA and CDR2 SQIVND (reference sequence). This CDR3 is built from 14 residues. CDR3 DNA: TGTGCCTGTTCCGGGACAGGGGGTTTTCAGCCCCAGCATTTT. Amino acids: CACSGTGGFQPQHF.

This clonotype is termed medium-sized. This sequence joins TRBV6-2 or TRBV6-3 and TRBJ2-7; 9 bases are a match to TRBD2. Germline lookup yields CDR1 MNHEY and CDR2 SVGEGT. The CDR3 length is 16 residues. V trimming: 0 bases; J trimming: 3 bases; junction bases outside the gene matches: 6. This chain's CDR3 is CASSYSSSGSFYEQYF. CDR3 nucleotides: TGTGCCAGCAGTTACTCGAGTAGCGGGAGTTTCTACGAGCAGTACTTC.

The chain uses TRBV10-3 and TRBJ2-6; TRBD1 matches at 12 bases. The CDR3 is 17 residues long. Per germline, CDR1 ENHRY and CDR2 SYGVKD. The trim removed 6 bases at V and 0 bases at J, leaving 3 bases unmatched. The CDR3 loop reads CAIRGQGANSGANVLTF. The CDR3 bases are TGTGCCATCAGGGGACAGGGGGCAAACTCTGGGGCCAACGTCCTGACTTTC.

CDR3 sequence (DNA): TGCAGTGCCCCCGCGGGGGGCGTCTATGGCTACACCTTC. Translated: CSAPAGGVYGYTF. The chain combines TRBV20-1 with TRBJ1-2, with D possibly being TRBD1 (6 bases). V was shortened by 6 bases and J by 4 bases, with 15 bases between the two germline ends. Germline CDR1 is DFQATT and CDR2 is SNEGSKA (reference sequence). The CDR3 spans 13 residues.

This clonotype has at least ten counts. The J gene is TRBJ1-6, the V gene TRBV5-1; no reliable D call. This CDR3 is built from 14 residues. V lost 4 bases, J lost 5 bases, and 10 bases lay in between. CDR1 and CDR2 from the germline V gene are SGHRS and YFSETQ. This chain's CDR3 is CASSTDGNNSPLHF. The CDR3 DNA reads as TGCGCCAGCAGCACCGATGGGAATAATTCACCCCTCCACTTT.

The rearrangement links TRBV5-1 to TRBJ1-1, with 9 bases aligning to TRBD1. Trimming at V came to 4 bases and at J to 0 bases, leaving 4 bases not matched to a gene. CDR1 SGHRS and CDR2 YFSETQ come from the germline V gene. The CDR3 runs to 15 residues. The CDR3 DNA reads as TGCGCCAGCAGCGGGGGGACAGGGATGAACACTGAAGCTTTCTTT. It is translated as CASSGGTGMNTEAFF.

This clonotype appeared many times. This rearrangement joins TRBV29-1 to TRBJ1-2; unclear D gene. V was clipped by 4 bases and J by 3 bases, with 12 bases between them. CDR1 and CDR2 from the germline V gene are SQVTM and ANQGSEA. The CDR3 contains 13 residues. The CDR3 spells CSVAWNRDYGYTF. The CDR3 DNA reads TGCAGCGTTGCTTGGAATAGGGACTATGGCTACACCTTC.

This clonotype was seen ten or more times. This chain joins TRBV20-1 and TRBJ2-7; TRBD2 aligns across 10 bases. The junction had 5 bases not matched to a gene; V was cut back by 2 bases and J by 4 bases. The CDR3 runs to 14 residues. Germline-derived CDR1 and CDR2 are DFQATT and SNEGSKA (reference sequence). DNA of the CDR3: TGCAGTGCTAGAAAGAGCGGGAGGGCTTACGAGCAGTACTTC. Its protein is CSARKSGRAYEQYF.

This clonotype was observed at least ten times. The chain combines TRBV6-2 or TRBV6-3 with TRBJ2-7; D might be TRBD1 (6 bases). V shed 0 bases and J shed 6 bases, with 12 bases lying between them. The CDR3 totals 14 residues. Germline V gene lookup returns CDR1 MNHEY and CDR2 SVGEGT. CDR3 protein: CASSYSAGALEQYF. The CDR3 bases are TGTGCCAGCAGTTACTCGGCAGGGGCCCTCGAGCAGTACTTC.

This clonotype has ten or more counts. This chain links TRBV28 with TRBJ2-3; D unclear. The CDR3 spans 15 residues. V dropped 2 bases and J dropped 0 bases, with 9 bases sitting between them. Germline CDR1 and CDR2: MDHEN and SYDVKM. Written as DNA, the CDR3 is TGTGCCAGCAGTTTACCCGGCAGCAGCACAGATACGCAGTATTTT. It yields the protein CASSLPGSSTDTQYF.

This clonotype was seen at least ten times. The chain links TRBV10-3 to TRBJ1-2; D is unclear. Trimming pared 0 bases from V and 8 bases from J, leaving 7 bases between. From germline, CDR1 is ENHRY and CDR2 SYGVKD. The CDR3 length is 12 residues. CDR3 amino acids: CAISESGNGYTF. CDR3 nucleotide sequence: TGTGCCATCAGTGAGTCGGGTAACGGCTACACCTTC.

This clonotype came up a few times. The J gene is TRBJ1-2, the V gene TRBV6-5; TRBD1 matches 8 bases. The V gene end was trimmed by 0 bases and the J gene end by 1 base; junction bases not matched to a gene: 4. Germline assignment: CDR1 MNHEY and CDR2 SVGAGI. This CDR3 has 16 amino acids. The DNA of the CDR3 is TGTGCCAGCAGTTACTCGACCAGGGGGCATAACTATGGCTACACCTTC. Encoded protein: CASSYSTRGHNYGYTF.

This chain connects TRBV29-1 to TRBJ1-1; no clear D gene. The CDR3 spans 8 residues. Germline values: CDR1 SQVTM, CDR2 ANQGSEA. Written as DNA, the CDR3 is TGCAGTGTCCCTGAAGCTTTCTTT. Protein product: CSVPEAFF. The variable domain in full, completed from reference TRBV29-1 and TRBJ1-1, reads SAVISQKPSRDICQRGTSLTIQCQVDSQVTMMFWYRQQPGQSLTLIATANQGSEATYESGFVIDKFPISRPNLTFSTLTVSNMSPEDSSIYLCSVPEAFFGQGTRLTVV.

This clonotype was observed many times. The chain uses TRBV5-6 and TRBJ1-5; TRBD1 aligns across 8 bases. V was pared by 3 bases and J by 4 bases, with 3 bases of the junction left unmatched. The CDR3 sequence is 14 residues long. Germline-derived CDR1 and CDR2 are SGHDT and YYEEEE. CDR3 residues: CASSSQGVNQPQHF. The CDR3 DNA reads TGTGCCAGCAGCTCACAGGGGGTGAATCAGCCCCAGCATTTT.

This clonotype has a handful of counts. The V and J genes are TRBV4-2 and TRBJ1-5, with 7 bases aligning to TRBD1. Unmatched junction bases numbered 11, after V lost 0 bases and J lost 3 bases. The germline V gene has CDR1 LGHNA and CDR2 YNFKEQ. The CDR3 loop spans 18 amino acids. DNA for the CDR3: TGTGCCAGCAGCCAAGAACTTCTCCGGGACAGAAACAATCAGCCCCAGCATTTT. This translates into CASSQELLRDRNNQPQHF.

In its sample, this clonotype was seen many times. The chain couples TRBV7-8 to TRBJ2-1, with D possibly TRBD2 on 6 matching bases. Germline V CDR1 and CDR2: SGHVS, FQNEAQ. Trimming stripped 5 bases from V and 5 bases from J, with 16 bases between. This CDR3 has 15 amino acids. CDR3: CASSPRRDWNNEQFF. The CDR3 DNA sequence: TGTGCCAGCAGCCCCAGGCGGGATTGGAACAATGAGCAGTTCTTC.